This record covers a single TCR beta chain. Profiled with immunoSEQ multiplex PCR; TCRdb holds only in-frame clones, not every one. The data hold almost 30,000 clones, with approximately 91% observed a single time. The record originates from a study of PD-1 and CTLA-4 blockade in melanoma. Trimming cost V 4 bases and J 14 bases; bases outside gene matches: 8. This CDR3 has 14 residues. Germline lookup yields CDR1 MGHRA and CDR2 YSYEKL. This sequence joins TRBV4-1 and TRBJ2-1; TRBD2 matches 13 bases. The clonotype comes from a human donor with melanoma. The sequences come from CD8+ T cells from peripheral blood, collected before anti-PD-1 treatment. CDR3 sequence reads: CASSPTGTSGVEFF. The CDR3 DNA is TGCGCCAGCAGCCCGACCGGGACTAGCGGGGTGGAGTTCTTC.